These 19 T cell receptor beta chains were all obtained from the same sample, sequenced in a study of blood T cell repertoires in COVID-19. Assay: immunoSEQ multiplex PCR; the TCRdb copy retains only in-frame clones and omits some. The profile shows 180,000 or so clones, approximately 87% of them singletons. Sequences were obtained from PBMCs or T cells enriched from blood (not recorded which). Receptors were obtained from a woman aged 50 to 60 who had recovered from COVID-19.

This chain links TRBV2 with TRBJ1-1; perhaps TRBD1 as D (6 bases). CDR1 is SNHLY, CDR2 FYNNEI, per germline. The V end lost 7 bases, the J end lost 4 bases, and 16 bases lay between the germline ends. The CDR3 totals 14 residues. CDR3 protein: CASTSQGGSTEAFF. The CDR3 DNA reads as TGTGCCAGCACTTCGCAAGGGGGTAGCACTGAAGCTTTCTTT.

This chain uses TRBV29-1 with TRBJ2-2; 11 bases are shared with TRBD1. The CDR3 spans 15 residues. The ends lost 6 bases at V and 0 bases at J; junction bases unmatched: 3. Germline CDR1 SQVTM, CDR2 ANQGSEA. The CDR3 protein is CSVRTGGTNTGELFF. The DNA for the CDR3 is TGCAGCGTACGGACAGGGGGCACGAACACCGGGGAGCTGTTTTTT.

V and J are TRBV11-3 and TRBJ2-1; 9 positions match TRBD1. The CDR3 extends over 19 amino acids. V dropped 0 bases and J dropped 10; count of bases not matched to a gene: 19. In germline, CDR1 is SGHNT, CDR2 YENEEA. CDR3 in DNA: TGTGCCAGCAGCTTAGAATTCTCCCCGGGACAGGGCTCTCTATACGAGCAGTTCTTC. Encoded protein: CASSLEFSPGQGSLYEQFF.

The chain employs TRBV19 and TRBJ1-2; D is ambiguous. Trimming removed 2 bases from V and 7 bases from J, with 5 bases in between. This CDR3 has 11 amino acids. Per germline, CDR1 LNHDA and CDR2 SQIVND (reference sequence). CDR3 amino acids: CASSITGGYTF. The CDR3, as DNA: TGTGCCAGTAGTATAACGGGTGGCTACACCTTC.

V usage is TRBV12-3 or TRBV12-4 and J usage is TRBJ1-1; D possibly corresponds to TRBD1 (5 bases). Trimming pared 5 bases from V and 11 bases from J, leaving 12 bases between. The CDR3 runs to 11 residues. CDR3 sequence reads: CASSPGQRAFF. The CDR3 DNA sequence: TGTGCCAGCAGTCCTGGACAACGGGCTTTCTTT.

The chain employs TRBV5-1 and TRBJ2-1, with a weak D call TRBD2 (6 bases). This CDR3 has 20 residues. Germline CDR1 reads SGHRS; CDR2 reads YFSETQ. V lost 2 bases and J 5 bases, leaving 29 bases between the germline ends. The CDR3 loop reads CASSFGRGLLALGTNNEQFF. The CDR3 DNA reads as TGCGCCAGCAGCTTTGGTAGGGGACTTCTAGCCCTTGGCACAAACAATGAGCAGTTCTTC.

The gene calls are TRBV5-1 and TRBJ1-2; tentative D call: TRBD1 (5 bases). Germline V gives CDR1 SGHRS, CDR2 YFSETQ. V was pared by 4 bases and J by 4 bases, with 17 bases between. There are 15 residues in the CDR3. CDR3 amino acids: CASSLQAAGTYGYTF. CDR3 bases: TGCGCCAGCAGCCTCCAGGCCGCGGGGACCTATGGCTACACCTTC.

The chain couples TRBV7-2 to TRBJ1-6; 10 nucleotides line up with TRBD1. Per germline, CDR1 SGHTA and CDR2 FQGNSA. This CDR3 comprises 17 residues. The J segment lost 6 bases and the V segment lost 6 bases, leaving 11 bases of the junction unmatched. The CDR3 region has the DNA TGTGCCAGCAGTTTGTCAATTCGACAGGGGGCTAATTCACCCCTCCACTTT. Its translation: CASSLSIRQGANSPLHF.

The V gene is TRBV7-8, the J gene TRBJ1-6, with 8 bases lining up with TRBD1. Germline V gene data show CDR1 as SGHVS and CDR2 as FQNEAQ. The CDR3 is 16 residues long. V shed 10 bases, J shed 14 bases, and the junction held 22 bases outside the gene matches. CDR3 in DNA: TGTGCCACCCTCAATACCCCGATTTCAGGGGGCTCGGCCCTCCACTTT. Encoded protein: CATLNTPISGGSALHF.

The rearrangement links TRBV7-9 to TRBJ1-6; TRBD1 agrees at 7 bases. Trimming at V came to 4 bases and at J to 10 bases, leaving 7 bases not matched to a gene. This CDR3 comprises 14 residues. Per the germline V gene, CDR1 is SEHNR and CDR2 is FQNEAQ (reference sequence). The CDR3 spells CASSSNRGGSPLHF. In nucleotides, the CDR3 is TGTGCCAGCAGCTCTAACAGGGGAGGCTCACCCCTCCACTTT.

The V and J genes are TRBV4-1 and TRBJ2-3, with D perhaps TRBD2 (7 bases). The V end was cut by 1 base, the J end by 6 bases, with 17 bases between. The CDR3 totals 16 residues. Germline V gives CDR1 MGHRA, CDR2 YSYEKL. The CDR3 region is CASSQGGGPPLDTQYF. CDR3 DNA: TGCGCCAGCAGCCAAGGGGGGGGCCCTCCTTTGGATACGCAGTATTTT.

The CDR3 DNA reads TGTGCCAGCAGCCCGACCACAGTCCCACTCTCCTACAATGAGCAGTTCTTC. It specifies CASSPTTVPLSYNEQFF. The V and J genes are TRBV11-3 and TRBJ2-1; no reliable D call. Trimming took 5 bases from V and 0 from J, leaving 17 bases between them. CDR1 and CDR2 (germline): SGHNT, YENEEA. The CDR3 has 17 residues. Filled out from reference TRBV11-3 and TRBJ2-1, the complete variable domain reads EAGVVQSPRYKIIEKKQPVAFWCNPISGHNTLYWYLQNLGQGPELLIRYENEEAVDDSQLPKDRFSAERLKGVDSTLKIQPAELGDSAVYLCASSPTTVPLSYNEQFFGPGTRLTVL.

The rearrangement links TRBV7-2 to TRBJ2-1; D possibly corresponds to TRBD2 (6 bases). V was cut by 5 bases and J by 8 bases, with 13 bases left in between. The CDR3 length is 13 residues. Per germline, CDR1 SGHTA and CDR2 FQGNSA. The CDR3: CASSVTSMHEQFF. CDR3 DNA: TGTGCCAGCAGCGTCACTAGCATGCATGAGCAGTTCTTC.

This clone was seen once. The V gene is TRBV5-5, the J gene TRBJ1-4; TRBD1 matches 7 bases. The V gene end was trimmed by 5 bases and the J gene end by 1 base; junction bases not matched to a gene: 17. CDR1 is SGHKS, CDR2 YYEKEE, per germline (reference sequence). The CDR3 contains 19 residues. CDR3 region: CASRSKFQGVAETNEKLFF. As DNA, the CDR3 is TGTGCCAGCAGGAGTAAATTTCAGGGGGTGGCGGAAACTAATGAAAAACTGTTTTTT.

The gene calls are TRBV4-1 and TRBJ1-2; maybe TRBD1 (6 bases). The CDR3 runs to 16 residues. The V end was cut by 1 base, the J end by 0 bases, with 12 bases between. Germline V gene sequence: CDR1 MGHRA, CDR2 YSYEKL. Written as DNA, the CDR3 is TGCGCCAGCAGCCAAGTTCAGGGGCTAGCTAACTATGGCTACACCTTC. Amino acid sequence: CASSQVQGLANYGYTF.

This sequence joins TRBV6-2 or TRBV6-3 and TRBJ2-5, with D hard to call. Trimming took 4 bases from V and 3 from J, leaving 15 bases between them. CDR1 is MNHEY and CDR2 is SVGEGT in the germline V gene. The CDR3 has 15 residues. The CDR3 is CASSLRPGSEETQYF. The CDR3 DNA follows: TGTGCCAGCAGTTTGCGACCCGGGTCGGAAGAGACCCAGTACTTC.

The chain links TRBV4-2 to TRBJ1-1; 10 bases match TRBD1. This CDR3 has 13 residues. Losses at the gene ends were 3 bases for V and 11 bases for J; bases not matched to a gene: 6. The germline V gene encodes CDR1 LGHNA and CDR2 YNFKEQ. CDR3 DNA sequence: TGTGCCAGCAGCCACCCCGGACAGGGGGATGCTTTCTTT. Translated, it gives CASSHPGQGDAFF.

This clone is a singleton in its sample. The CDR3 sequence: CASLGGAYGYTF. DNA of the CDR3: TGTGCCAGTCTCGGGGGAGCCTATGGCTACACCTTC. The chain uses TRBV19 and TRBJ1-2; tentatively, D is TRBD1 (5 bases). V lost 8 bases, J lost 4 bases, and 11 bases lay in between. CDR3 size: 12 residues. Per germline, CDR1 LNHDA and CDR2 SQIVND (reference sequence). The variable domain in full, completed from reference TRBV19 and TRBJ1-2, reads DGGITQSPKYLFRKEGQNVTLSCEQNLNHDAMYWYRQDPGQGLRLIYYSQIVNDFQKGDIAEGYSVSREKKESFPLTVTSAQKNPTAFYLCASLGGAYGYTFGSGTRLTVV.

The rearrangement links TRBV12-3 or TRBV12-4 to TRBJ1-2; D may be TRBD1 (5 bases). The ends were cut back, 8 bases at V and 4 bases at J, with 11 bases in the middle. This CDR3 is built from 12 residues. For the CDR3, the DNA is TGTGCCAGCGGACCGGACATCTATGGCTACACCTTC. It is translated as CASGPDIYGYTF.